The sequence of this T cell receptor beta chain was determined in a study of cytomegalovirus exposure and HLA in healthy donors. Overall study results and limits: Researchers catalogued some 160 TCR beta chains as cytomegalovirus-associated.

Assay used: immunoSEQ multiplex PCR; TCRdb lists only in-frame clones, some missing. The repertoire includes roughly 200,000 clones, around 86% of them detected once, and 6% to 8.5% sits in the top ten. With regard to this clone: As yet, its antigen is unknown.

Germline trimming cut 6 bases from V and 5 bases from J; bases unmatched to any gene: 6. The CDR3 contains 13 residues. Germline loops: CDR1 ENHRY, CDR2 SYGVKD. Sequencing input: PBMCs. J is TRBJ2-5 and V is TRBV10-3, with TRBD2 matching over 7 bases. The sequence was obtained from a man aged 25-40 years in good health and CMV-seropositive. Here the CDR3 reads CAIRERGGETQYF. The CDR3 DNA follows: TGTGCCATCAGAGAGCGGGGTGGGGAGACCCAGTACTTC.